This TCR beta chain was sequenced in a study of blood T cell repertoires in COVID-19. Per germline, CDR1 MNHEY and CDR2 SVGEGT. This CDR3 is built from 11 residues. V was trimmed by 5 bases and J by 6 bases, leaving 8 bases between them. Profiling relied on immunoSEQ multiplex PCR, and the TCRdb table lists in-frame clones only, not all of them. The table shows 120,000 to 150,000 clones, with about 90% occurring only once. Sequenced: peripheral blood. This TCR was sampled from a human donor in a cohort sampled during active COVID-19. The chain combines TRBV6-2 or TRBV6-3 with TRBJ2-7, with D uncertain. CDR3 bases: TGTGCCAGCAGTCGTCTCGGCGAGCAGTACTTC. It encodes CASSRLGEQYF.